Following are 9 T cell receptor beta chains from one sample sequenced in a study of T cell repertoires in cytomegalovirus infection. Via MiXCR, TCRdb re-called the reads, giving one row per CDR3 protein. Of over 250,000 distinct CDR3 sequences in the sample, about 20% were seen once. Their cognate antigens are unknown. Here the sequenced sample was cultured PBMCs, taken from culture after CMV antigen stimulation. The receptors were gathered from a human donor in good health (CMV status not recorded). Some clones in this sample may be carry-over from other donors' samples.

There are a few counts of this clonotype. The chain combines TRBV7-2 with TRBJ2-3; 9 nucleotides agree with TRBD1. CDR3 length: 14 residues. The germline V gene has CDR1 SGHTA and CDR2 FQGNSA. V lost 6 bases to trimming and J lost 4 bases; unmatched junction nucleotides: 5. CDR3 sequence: CASRVTGGSDTQYF. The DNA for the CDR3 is TGTGCCAGCAGGGTCACAGGGGGCTCAGATACGCAGTATTTT.

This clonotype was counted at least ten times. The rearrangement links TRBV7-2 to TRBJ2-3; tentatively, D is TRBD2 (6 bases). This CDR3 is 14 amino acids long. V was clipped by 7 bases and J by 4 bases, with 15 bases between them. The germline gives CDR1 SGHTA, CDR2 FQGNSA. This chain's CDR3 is CASTRSGGPDTQYF. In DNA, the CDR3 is TGTGCCAGCACCCGCTCAGGAGGGCCAGATACGCAGTATTTT.

CDR3 protein: CASSLGSGRGGYTF. CDR3 sequence (DNA): TGTGCCAGCAGTTTGGGCAGCGGGCGTGGTGGCTACACCTTC. This chain links TRBV27 with TRBJ1-2; D call uncertain. V was shortened by 3 bases and J by 7 bases, with 15 bases between the two germline ends. Germline values: CDR1 MNHEY, CDR2 SMNVEV (reference sequence). The CDR3 spans 14 residues.

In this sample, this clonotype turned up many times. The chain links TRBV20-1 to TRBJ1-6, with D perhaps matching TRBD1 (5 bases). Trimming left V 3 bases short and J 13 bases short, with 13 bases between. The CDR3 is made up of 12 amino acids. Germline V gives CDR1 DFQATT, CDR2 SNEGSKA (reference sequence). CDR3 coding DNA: TGCAGTGCTAGCTCGGGGGTCTCTCCCCTCCACTTT. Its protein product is CSASSGVSPLHF.

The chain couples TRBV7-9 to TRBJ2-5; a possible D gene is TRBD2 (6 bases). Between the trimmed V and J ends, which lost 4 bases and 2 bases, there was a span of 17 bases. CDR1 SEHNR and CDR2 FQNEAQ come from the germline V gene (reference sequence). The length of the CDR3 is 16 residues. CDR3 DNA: TGTGCCAGCAGCTCGAATAGGGAGGACATTCAAGAGACCCAGTACTTC. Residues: CASSSNREDIQETQYF.

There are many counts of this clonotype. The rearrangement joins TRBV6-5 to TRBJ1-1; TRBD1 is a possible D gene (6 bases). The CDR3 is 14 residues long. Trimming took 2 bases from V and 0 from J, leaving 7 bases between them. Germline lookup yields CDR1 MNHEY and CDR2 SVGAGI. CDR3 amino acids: CASSYRTVNTEAFF. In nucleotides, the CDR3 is TGTGCCAGCAGTTACCGGACAGTGAACACTGAAGCTTTCTTT.

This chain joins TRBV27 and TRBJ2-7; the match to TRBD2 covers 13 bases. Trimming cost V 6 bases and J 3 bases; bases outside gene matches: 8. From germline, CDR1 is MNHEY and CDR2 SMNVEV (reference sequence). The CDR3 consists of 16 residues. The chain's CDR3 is CASSRLAGGFNYEQYV. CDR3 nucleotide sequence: TGTGCCAGCAGCCGACTAGCGGGAGGTTTTAACTACGAGCAGTACGTC.

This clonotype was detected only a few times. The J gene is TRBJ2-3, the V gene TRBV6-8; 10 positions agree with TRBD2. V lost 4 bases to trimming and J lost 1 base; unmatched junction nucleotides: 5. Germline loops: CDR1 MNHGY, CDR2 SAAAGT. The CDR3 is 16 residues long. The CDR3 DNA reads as TGTGCCAGCAGTTCTCGGACTAGCGGAGGCACAGATACGCAGTATTTT. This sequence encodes CASSSRTSGGTDTQYF.

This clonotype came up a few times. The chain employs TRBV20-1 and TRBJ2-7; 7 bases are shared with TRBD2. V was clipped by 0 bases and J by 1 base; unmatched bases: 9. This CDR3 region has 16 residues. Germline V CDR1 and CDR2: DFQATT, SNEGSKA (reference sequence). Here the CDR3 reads CSARDRRGSRSYEQYF. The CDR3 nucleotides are TGCAGTGCTAGAGATCGGCGCGGGAGTAGGTCCTACGAGCAGTACTTC.